This passage covers 19 T cell receptor beta chains from one sample sequenced in a study of identical twins (dated by TCRdb to the mid-2010s). Libraries were prepared through 5' RACE. Sequencing used an Illumina HiSeq 2000. TCRdb reworked the public reads: Q25 trimming with fastp, MiXCR clone assembly, productive beta chains retained. Rows with a matching CDR3 protein are joined into one entry that keeps the most common DNA and genes. This sample holds around 18,000 distinct CDR3 sequences; 69% were observed only once. The ten largest clones represent under 6% of the sample. Input material: memory (CD45RO+) T cells sorted from blood. The cell subset or site label for this specimen denotes: CD45RO+ enriched T cells. These receptors originate from a woman aged 18-35 years in good health. This table probably holds off-target reads from a library built for another chain.

The chain combines TRBV3-1 with TRBJ2-1; unclear D gene. With 4 bases removed from V and 0 bases from J, the gap between germline ends came to 10 bases. Germline V gene sequence: CDR1 LGHDT, CDR2 YNNKEL (reference sequence). The CDR3 consists of 15 residues. The CDR3 reads CASSRLRSSYNEQFF. The CDR3 DNA is TGTGCCAGCAGCCGTCTCCGGAGCTCCTACAATGAGCAGTTCTTC.

This clonotype was recorded only once. This chain connects TRBV20-1 to TRBJ1-5; possibly TRBD1 for D (5 bases). The CDR3 totals 15 residues. CDR1 DFQATT and CDR2 SNEGSKA come from the germline V gene (reference sequence). V gave up 6 bases and J gave up 3 bases, with 18 bases separating them. The DNA for the CDR3 is TGCAGTGCCCTTCATGGAGGGACGGTCAATCAGCCCCAGCATTTT. Its protein is CSALHGGTVNQPQHF.

This clonotype was picked up a small number of times. This sequence joins TRBV11-2 and TRBJ2-1; 16 bases agree with TRBD2. Germline V gene sequence: CDR1 SGHAT, CDR2 FQNNGV. This CDR3 has 19 amino acids. V shed 5 bases and J 8 bases; nucleotides not matched to a gene: 15. The CDR3 loop reads CASSPPGTSGRARRYEQFF. As DNA, the CDR3 is TGTGCCAGCAGCCCCCCCGGGACTAGCGGGAGGGCCCGGAGGTATGAGCAGTTCTTC.

The chain is built from TRBV25-1 and TRBJ2-1; unclear D gene. CDR3 length: 16 residues. Germline CDR1 is MGHDK and CDR2 is SYGVNS. The V and J ends lost 7 bases and 4 bases respectively, with 20 bases between them. The CDR3 nucleotides are TGTGCCAGCACCCTGTCAGGACCTAGTAAATACAATGAGCAGTTCTTC. This encodes CASTLSGPSKYNEQFF. Complete variable domain (other parts from reference TRBV25-1 and TRBJ2-1): EADIYQTPRYLVIGTGKKITLECSQTMGHDKMYWYQQDPGMELHLIHYSYGVNSTEKGDLSSESTVSRIRTEHFPLTLESARPSHTSQYLCASTLSGPSKYNEQFFGPGTRLTVL.

V is TRBV19 and J is TRBJ2-1; 10 nucleotides line up with TRBD2. CDR1 is LNHDA and CDR2 is SQIVND in the germline V gene (reference sequence). Trimming cost V 3 bases and J 10 bases; bases outside gene matches: 12. The length of the CDR3 is 16 residues. CDR3 coding DNA: TGTGCCAGTAGTATTCCGGGATTAGCGGGAGGAAGAGAGCAGTTCTTC. It translates to CASSIPGLAGGREQFF.

The chain joins TRBV20-1 to TRBJ2-1; unclear D gene. V was pared by 6 bases and J by 2 bases, with 17 bases between. CDR3 length: 15 amino acids. Looked up from germline, CDR1 is DFQATT and CDR2 is SNEGSKA (reference sequence). The CDR3 DNA sequence: TGCAGTGCCCTCGTAGGCCGCGGCACCTACAATGAGCAGTTCTTC. This codes for CSALVGRGTYNEQFF.

Only one count was recorded for this clonotype. This chain joins TRBV6-2 or TRBV6-3 and TRBJ2-3; TRBD2 aligns across 16 bases. The germline gives CDR1 MNHEY, CDR2 SVGEGT. The CDR3 covers 18 residues. The J segment lost 2 bases and the V segment lost 1 base, leaving 3 bases of the junction unmatched. In DNA, the CDR3 is TGTGCCAGCAGTTACTTCGGGACTAGCGGGAGGGCCACAGATACGCAGTATTTT. Its translation is CASSYFGTSGRATDTQYF.

The V gene is TRBV15, the J gene TRBJ1-4; D is perhaps TRBD1 (5 bases). CDR1 LNHNV and CDR2 YYDKDF come from the germline V gene (reference sequence). Between the trimmed V and J ends, which lost 1 base and 6 bases, there was a span of 9 bases. The CDR3 contains 14 residues. The CDR3 region is CATSRGQTYEKLFF. In DNA, the CDR3 is TGTGCCACCAGCAGAGGACAGACCTATGAAAAACTGTTTTTT.

This sequence joins TRBV6-2 or TRBV6-3 and TRBJ1-2; D unclear. Trimming left V 4 bases short and J 1 base short, with 1 base between. This CDR3 region has 11 residues. Germline loops: CDR1 MNHEY, CDR2 SVGEGT. The CDR3 spells CASSFNYGYTF. CDR3 nucleotide sequence: TGTGCCAGCAGTTTTAACTATGGCTACACCTTC.

The gene calls are TRBV6-1 and TRBJ1-1; a possible D gene is TRBD1 (5 bases). The germline V gene encodes CDR1 MNHNS and CDR2 SASEGT. V was cut by 6 bases and J by 1 base, with 15 bases left in between. This CDR3 is 15 amino acids long. CDR3 bases: TGTGCCAGCAGACCCTTCGACGGACAGAACACTGAAGCTTTCTTT. Encoded protein: CASRPFDGQNTEAFF.

This chain connects TRBV29-1 to TRBJ2-1, with no clear D. This CDR3 has 12 amino acids. The ends were cut back, 6 bases at V and 8 bases at J, with 14 bases in the middle. Looked up from germline, CDR1 is SQVTM and CDR2 is ANQGSEA. CDR3 DNA sequence: TGCAGCGTCGGCTCTGACGTCCATGAGCAGTTCTTC. Its translation: CSVGSDVHEQFF.

CDR3 DNA sequence: TGTGCCAGCACCACCAACTACGGGCCGAGCTCCTACAATGAGCAGTTCTTC. Translated: CASTTNYGPSSYNEQFF. The rearrangement links TRBV13 to TRBJ2-1; D unclear. This CDR3 region has 17 residues. CDR1 is PRHDT, CDR2 FYEKMQ, per germline (reference sequence). V lost 7 bases and J lost 0, with 19 bases in between.

V usage is TRBV13 and J usage is TRBJ2-1, with D possibly TRBD1 on 6 matching bases. V dropped 3 bases and J dropped 0 bases, with 9 bases sitting between them. Germline-derived CDR1 and CDR2 are PRHDT and FYEKMQ (reference sequence). CDR3 length equals 15 residues. The CDR3 DNA follows: TGTGCCAGCAGCTTCAGGGGTTCCTCCTACAATGAGCAGTTCTTC. Residues: CASSFRGSSYNEQFF.

The chain links TRBV2 to TRBJ2-3; D is possibly TRBD2 (5 bases). CDR3 length: 15 amino acids. CDR1 is SNHLY, CDR2 FYNNEI, per germline. V was shortened by 8 bases and J by 2 bases, with 17 bases between the two germline ends. CDR3: CASRPQERFTDTQYF. The CDR3 coding sequence is TGTGCCAGCCGACCTCAGGAGCGGTTCACAGATACGCAGTATTTT.

The chain uses TRBV9 and TRBJ2-2, with TRBD2 as a possible D gene (5 bases). This CDR3 spans 13 amino acids. In germline, CDR1 is SGDLS, CDR2 YYNGEE. Trimming cost V 4 bases and J 4 bases, with 8 bases left between them. DNA of the CDR3: TGTGCCAGCAGCCTTAGCGTCACCGGGGAGCTGTTTTTT. Amino acid sequence: CASSLSVTGELFF.

The V and J genes are TRBV28 and TRBJ2-1, with a weak D call TRBD2 (7 bases). CDR3 length: 14 residues. V was cut by 3 bases and J by 6 bases, with 12 bases left in between. CDR1 and CDR2 from the germline V gene are MDHEN and SYDVKM. CDR3 DNA: TGTGCCAGCAGTTTCGGGGGGCCCCCCAATGAGCAGTTCTTC. It is translated as CASSFGGPPNEQFF.

This clonotype was detected only a few times. The rearrangement links TRBV20-1 to TRBJ2-1; 7 bases are a match to TRBD2. The CDR3 is 15 residues long. CDR1 is DFQATT, CDR2 SNEGSKA, per germline (reference sequence). V lost 6 bases and J lost 1; bases outside the gene matches: 9. The CDR3 loop is CSAISGTQSYNEQFF. The CDR3 DNA sequence: TGCAGTGCGATAAGCGGGACTCAATCCTACAATGAGCAGTTCTTC.

V usage is TRBV20-1 and J usage is TRBJ2-7; D is uncertain. V lost 3 bases to trimming and J lost 3 bases, with 3 bases between them. Germline-derived CDR1 and CDR2 are DFQATT and SNEGSKA (reference sequence). The length of the CDR3 is 10 residues. The chain's CDR3 is CSASFYEQYF. The DNA for the CDR3 is TGCAGTGCTAGCTTCTACGAGCAGTACTTC.

The chain carries TRBV18 and TRBJ1-1; perhaps TRBD1 as D (5 bases). Germline V gene sequence: CDR1 KGHSH, CDR2 LQKENI. The V gene lost 2 bases and the J gene lost 4 bases, with 14 bases spanning the gap. The CDR3 loop spans 15 amino acids. CDR3 nucleotides: TGTGCCAGCTCACCAGGGGGGGATCGCCTCACTGAAGCTTTCTTT. Translation: CASSPGGDRLTEAFF.